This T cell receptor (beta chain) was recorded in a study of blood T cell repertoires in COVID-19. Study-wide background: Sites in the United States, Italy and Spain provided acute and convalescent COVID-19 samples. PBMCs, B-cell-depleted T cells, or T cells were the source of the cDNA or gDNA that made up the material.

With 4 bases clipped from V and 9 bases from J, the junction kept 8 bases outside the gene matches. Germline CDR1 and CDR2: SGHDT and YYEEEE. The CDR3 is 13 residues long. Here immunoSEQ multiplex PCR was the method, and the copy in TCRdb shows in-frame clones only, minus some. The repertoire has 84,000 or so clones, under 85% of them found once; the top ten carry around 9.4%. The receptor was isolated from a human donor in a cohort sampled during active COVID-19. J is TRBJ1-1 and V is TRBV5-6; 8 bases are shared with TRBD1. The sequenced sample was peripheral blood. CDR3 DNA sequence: TGTGCCAGCAGCCAGACAGGGGTCGAGCAAGCTTTCTTT. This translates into CASSQTGVEQAFF.